The following is a T cell receptor (beta chain) sequence with its context. Its antigen is not yet known. Per-base qualities were not stored, and no clone one base away is much larger. These data come from a study of Ad26.COV2.S vaccination and SARS-CoV-2 variants (dated by TCRdb to about 2021). Study-wide context: Vaccine-arm donors were drawn from COV1001, a multicentre, randomized, double-blind, placebo-controlled phase I-IIa trial of Ad26.COV2.S in healthy adults. Ad26.COV2.S was given intramuscularly at 5x10^10 or 1x10^11 viral particles, as a single shot or as two shots 56 days apart. TCRbeta repertoire sequencing was used to assess the specificity and breadth of SARS-CoV-2-reactive T cell receptors after Ad26.COV2.S vaccination. A total of 32 samples were included in the TCR-sequenced set, comprising 19 Ad26.COV2.S vaccine recipients, 5 placebo recipients and 8 SARS-CoV-2 convalescent individuals. Participants in the trial were split at random into five groups of five each, receiving low-dose or high-dose Ad26.COV2.S once or twice, or else placebo on both occasions. Investigators did not know the trial group allocation while performing experiments and assessing outcomes. Results the study describes overall, beyond this receptor: Substantial breadth of spike-specific CD8+ and CD4+ T cell responses was reported after vaccination. Comparing responses between vaccine doses or regimens was not something the study was powered to do. Vaccine and placebo recipients had similar non-spike TCR breadth, a finding consistent with the vaccine containing only spike. The authors noted that the TCR breadth and depth analyses may have underestimated total T cell responses. Ad26.COV2.S recipients had higher spike-specific TCR breadth than placebo recipients (P = 0.0014).

TCRbeta CDR3 regions were sequenced with the immunoSEQ Assay. After extraction, genomic DNA underwent amplification by bias-controlled multiplex PCR, followed by high-throughput sequencing. In the source study's methods: To quantify the absolute abundance of every unique TCRbeta CDR3 region, sequences were collapsed and filtered. Usable DNA was measured by amplifying reference genes present in all nucleated cells, and TCRbeta template counts were normalized to that usable DNA to estimate T cell fraction. Repertoire TCRs were annotated as SARS-CoV-2-specific by exact matching of V gene, CDR3 amino acid sequence and J gene to a known reactive TCR set. MIRA supplied the reference SARS-CoV-2 TCR set, which was filtered for enrichment in COVID-19-positive ImmuneCODE repertoires so that public or cross-reactive TCRs were removed. Using the MIRA antigens, annotated TCRs were further analysed by specific ORF or by position within an ORF. Depth was the summed frequency of annotated unique rearrangements, while breadth was defined as annotated unique rearrangements over total unique productive rearrangements. Group comparisons of TCR breadth used two-sided Wilcoxon rank-sum tests. The table comes from immuneACCESS by way of TCRdb, which keeps in-frame sequences with V and J called. Part of the clones is missing from these tables; in studies checked, under half for an unresolved V gene and the rest for unknown reasons. D and trimming come from the DNA, and the V and J calls and clone size come from that table. Counted in this sample were 200,000 to 250,000 clones; 88% of them appeared once. The ten largest clones capture around 11% of the sample.

The sample's treatment or condition, from its label and the paper: 15 to 20 received Ad26.COV2.S at low or high dose, single or two shots; several received placebo; per-sample allocation not given. For vaccine and placebo recipients, the sequenced repertoires came from samples collected on day 63 after the first injection. In Cohort 1b, 25 to 30 adults aged 18-55 years were enrolled at a single site in Boston, USA, between 29 July and 7 August 2020. Ad26.COV2.S consisted of a replication-incompetent adenovirus type 26 vector by which a prefusion-stabilized SARS-CoV-2 spike protein from the original Wuhan strain was expressed. Trimming takes 5 bases off V and 13 bases off J; junction bases not matched to a gene: 8. CDR1 and CDR2, per the germline V gene (reference sequence), are LNHDA and SQIVND. The CDR3 sequence holds 13 residues, the cysteine and phenylalanine included. The sequence is cut down to CDR3 DNA, 39 bases in frame from base 1.

The sequencing here drew on peripheral blood, taken in a trial of Ad26.COV2.S vaccine versus placebo. The chain employs TRBV19 and TRBJ2-5; 12 nucleotides in the junction match TRBD1. This TCR came from a person between 18 and 59 years old who received the Ad26.COV2.S COVID-19 vaccine or a placebo. The nucleotide sequence reads TGTGCCAGTAGTCCCGGGACAGGGGGCGCCGGGTACTTC. It encodes CASSPGTGGAGYF.